This is a list of T cell receptor beta chains from one sample in a study of T cell therapy after organ transplantation. These receptors' antigens are unknown. Data came from immunoSEQ multiplex PCR; TCRdb stores just in-frame clones and leaves some out. The data hold 44,000 or so clones, with 94% observed a single time. The material sequenced was CD8+ T cells from blood, taken before autologous CMV-specific T cell therapy. The receptors were sampled from a human patient who had received a solid organ transplant and had CMV disease. Both conserved end residues are part of each CDR3. The order of the fields is clone size, V gene, J gene, D gene, CDR3 DNA, CDR3 protein. A D gene is named only where the DNA matches it firmly. A clone size is listed for some rows: how often the clone was seen (once, few, many), or a class if it is expanded.

>.|TRBV11-2|TRBJ2-1|.
TGTGCCAGCAGCTTAGTCGGGAGTGCCTACAATGAGCAGTTCTTC
CASSLVGSAYNEQFF
>.|TRBV7-3|TRBJ2-3|.
TGTGCCAGCAGCTATGGGCGCGAGGGAGATACGCAGTATTTT
CASSYGREGDTQYF
>.|TRBV29-1|TRBJ1-3|TRBD1
TGCAGCGTCGCAGGGGGCGTCTCTGGAAACACCATATATTTT
CSVAGGVSGNTIYF
>.|TRBV7-6|TRBJ2-5|.
TGTGCCAGCAGCCCGATCGGGGAGACCCAGTACTTC
CASSPIGETQYF
>.|TRBV7-2|TRBJ2-1|TRBD2
TGTGCCAGCAGCTCGGGAGGGGGCTCCTACAATGAGCAGTTCTTC
CASSSGGGSYNEQFF
>.|TRBV5-4|TRBJ2-1|TRBD1
TGTGCCAGCAGCTCGAACCGGGACAGCAATGAGCAGTTCTTC
CASSSNRDSNEQFF
>.|TRBV5-1|TRBJ2-7|.
TGCGCCAGCAGCTTTACAAGGGGAGAGCAGTACTTC
CASSFTRGEQYF
>.|TRBV4-1|TRBJ2-7|.
TGCGCCAGCAGCCAAGAAACAGGGAGGTCAAGAGAGCAGTACTTC
CASSQETGRSREQYF
>.|TRBV27|TRBJ2-7|TRBD1
TGTGCCAGCAGTCTCTGGGACAGAGACGAGCAGTACTTC
CASSLWDRDEQYF
>.|TRBV11-3|TRBJ2-7|TRBD1
TGTGCCAGCAGCTTACGTGGGGACAGGGGGTTCGAGCAGTACTTC
CASSLRGDRGFEQYF
>.|TRBV14|TRBJ2-7|TRBD2
TGTGCCAGCAGCCAAGTCGGGGGGGGAAACTACGAGCAGTACTTC
CASSQVGGGNYEQYF
>.|TRBV19|TRBJ2-1|TRBD2
TGTGCCAGTAGTGCGGGACTAGCGGCCTACAATGAGCAGTTCTTC
CASSAGLAAYNEQFF
>.|TRBV4-2|TRBJ2-2|.
TGTGCCAGCAGCCAATTCCAGAACACCGGGGAGCTGTTTTTT
CASSQFQNTGELFF
>.|TRBV6-5|TRBJ1-1|TRBD1
TGTGCCAGCAGAAGTACAGGGGGAGCTTTCTTT
CASRSTGGAFF
>.|TRBV27|TRBJ2-5|.
TGTGCCAGCAGTTTAGGGCCGGGGGCGGACCAAGAGACCCAGTACTTC
CASSLGPGADQETQYF
>once|TRBV5-4|TRBJ1-2|.
TGTGCCAGCAGCTACAGGGAGTTGGATGGCTACACCTTC
CASSYRELDGYTF
>.|TRBV5-4|TRBJ1-1|.
TGTGCCAGCAGCAATACCAGGGGAGGCACTGAAGCTTTCTTT
CASSNTRGGTEAFF
>.|TRBV27|TRBJ2-7|TRBD2
TGTGCCAGCAGCGTGGCGGGGGGAACCTACGAGCAGTACTTC
CASSVAGGTYEQYF
>once|TRBV7-2|TRBJ1-4|.
TGTGCCAGCAGCTTGGGGGTGGAGACAGATGAAAAACTGTTTTTT
CASSLGVETDEKLFF
>.|TRBV2|TRBJ2-4|TRBD1
TGTGCCAGCACTAAGGGGGCGGGCATTCAGTACTTC
CASTKGAGIQYF
>.|TRBV7-8|TRBJ2-1|.
TGTGCCAGCAGCCTCGGGGGTCACTACAATGAGCAGTTCTTC
CASSLGGHYNEQFF
>.|TRBV9|TRBJ1-1|.
TGTGCCAGCAGCGTAGAGGAGGGCCCTGAAGCTTTCTTT
CASSVEEGPEAFF
>.|TRBV10-3|TRBJ1-2|.
TGTGCCACCCGGACCGGGGCTTATGGCTACACCTTC
CATRTGAYGYTF
>.|TRBV2|TRBJ2-7|.
TGTGCCAGCAGTCCGCGGGGACGAGGCGAGCAGTACTTC
CASSPRGRGEQYF
>.|TRBV30|TRBJ1-2|TRBD1
TGTGCCTGGATACAGGGGAACTATGGCTACACCTTC
CAWIQGNYGYTF
>.|TRBV6-1|TRBJ2-3|.
TGTGCCAGCAGTGAATTTTGGGACACATCAGATACGCAGTATTTT
CASSEFWDTSDTQYF
>.|TRBV15|TRBJ1-5|.
TGTGCCACCAGTGCAGGGAATCAGCCCCAGCATTTT
CATSAGNQPQHF
>.|TRBV7-9|TRBJ1-1|.
TGTGCCAGCAGCTATGGTCCAGGGAGGAGAGGCACTGAAGCTTTCTTT
CASSYGPGRRGTEAFF